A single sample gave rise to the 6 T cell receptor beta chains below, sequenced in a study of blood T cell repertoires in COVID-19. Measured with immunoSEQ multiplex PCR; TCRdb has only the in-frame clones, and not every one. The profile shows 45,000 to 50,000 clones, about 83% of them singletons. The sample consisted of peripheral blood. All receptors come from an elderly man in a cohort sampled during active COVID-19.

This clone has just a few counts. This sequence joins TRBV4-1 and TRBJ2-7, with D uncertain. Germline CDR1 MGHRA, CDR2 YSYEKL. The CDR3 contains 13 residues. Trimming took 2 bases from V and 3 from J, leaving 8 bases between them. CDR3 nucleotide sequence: TGCGCCAGCAGCCAAAGAGACAACTACGAGCAGTACTTC. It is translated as CASSQRDNYEQYF.

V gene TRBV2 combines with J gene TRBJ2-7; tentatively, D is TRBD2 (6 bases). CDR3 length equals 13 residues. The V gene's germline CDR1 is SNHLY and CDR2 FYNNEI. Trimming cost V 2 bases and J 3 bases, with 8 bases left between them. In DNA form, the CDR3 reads TGTGCCAGCAGTGAATTTAGCGGCTACGAGCAGTACTTC. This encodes CASSEFSGYEQYF.

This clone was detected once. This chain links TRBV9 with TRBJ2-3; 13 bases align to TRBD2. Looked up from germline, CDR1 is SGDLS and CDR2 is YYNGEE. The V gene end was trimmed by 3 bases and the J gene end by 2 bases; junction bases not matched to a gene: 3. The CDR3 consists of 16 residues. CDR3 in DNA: TGTGCCAGCAGCGCTACTAGCGGGAGGGCCACAGATACGCAGTATTTT. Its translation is CASSATSGRATDTQYF.

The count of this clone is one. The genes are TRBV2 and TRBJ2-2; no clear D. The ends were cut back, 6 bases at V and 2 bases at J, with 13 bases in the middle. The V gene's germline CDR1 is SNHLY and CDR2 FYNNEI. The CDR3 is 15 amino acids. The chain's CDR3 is CASRTNNLNTGELFF. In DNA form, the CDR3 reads TGTGCCAGCAGGACAAATAACCTTAACACCGGGGAGCTGTTTTTT.

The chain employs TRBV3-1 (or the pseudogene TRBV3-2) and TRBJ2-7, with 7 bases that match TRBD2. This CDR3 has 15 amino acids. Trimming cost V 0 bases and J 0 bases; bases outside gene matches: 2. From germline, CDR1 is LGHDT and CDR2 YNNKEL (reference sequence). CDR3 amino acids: CASSQEWGGSYEQYF. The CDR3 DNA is TGTGCCAGCAGCCAAGAGTGGGGGGGCTCCTACGAGCAGTACTTC.

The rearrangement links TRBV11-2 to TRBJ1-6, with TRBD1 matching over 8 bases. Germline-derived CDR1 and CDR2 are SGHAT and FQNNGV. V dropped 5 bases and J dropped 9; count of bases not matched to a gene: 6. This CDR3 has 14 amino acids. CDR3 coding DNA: TGTGCCAGCAGCCCAGACAGGGGAGGTTCACCCCTCCACTTT. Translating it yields CASSPDRGGSPLHF.